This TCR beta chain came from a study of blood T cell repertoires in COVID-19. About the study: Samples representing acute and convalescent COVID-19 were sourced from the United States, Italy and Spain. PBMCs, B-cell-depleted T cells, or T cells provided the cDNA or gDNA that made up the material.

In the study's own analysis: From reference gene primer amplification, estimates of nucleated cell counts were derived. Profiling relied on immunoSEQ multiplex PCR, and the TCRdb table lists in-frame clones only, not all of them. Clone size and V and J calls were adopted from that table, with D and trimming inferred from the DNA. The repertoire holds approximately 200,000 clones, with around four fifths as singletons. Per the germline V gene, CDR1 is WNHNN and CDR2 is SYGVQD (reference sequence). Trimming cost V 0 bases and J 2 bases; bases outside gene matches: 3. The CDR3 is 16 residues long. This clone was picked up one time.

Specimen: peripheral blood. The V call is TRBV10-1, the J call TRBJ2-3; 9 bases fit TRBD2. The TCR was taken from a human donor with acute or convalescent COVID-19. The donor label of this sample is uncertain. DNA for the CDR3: TGCGCCAGCAGTGAGTCGCTAGCGGGATTCACAGATACGCAGTATTTT. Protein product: CASSESLAGFTDTQYF.